A single sample gave rise to the 18 T cell receptor beta chains below, sequenced in a study of blood T cells in healthy people across ages. Alongside a J-beta primer mix, a sample-barcoded 5' primer served in a second PCR lasting roughly 6 to 11 cycles. MiXCR, run by TCRdb on the 5' RACE reads, gives a single entry per CDR3 protein. The data show approximately 800,000 distinct CDR3 sequences, approximately 25% seen once. The same data also contributed to another study, on T cells of mothers and their children.

Sequencing was performed on blood. The receptors come from a boy younger than 18 in good health.

A few counts support this clonotype. V gene TRBV10-3 combines with J gene TRBJ2-7, with D possibly TRBD2 on 5 matching bases. In germline, CDR1 is ENHRY, CDR2 SYGVKD. There are 15 residues in the CDR3. V dropped 2 bases and J dropped 0 bases, with 11 bases sitting between them. The CDR3 region is CAISEPPGSSYEQYF. The CDR3 DNA follows: TGTGCCATCAGTGAGCCCCCGGGGAGCTCCTACGAGCAGTACTTC.

In this sample, this clonotype turned up a few times. This rearrangement joins TRBV27 to TRBJ2-3; D gene uncertain. The V gene's germline CDR1 is MNHEY and CDR2 SMNVEV (reference sequence). Trimming removed 2 bases at V and 7 bases at J, with 4 bases between. The CDR3 spans 11 residues. In nucleotides, the CDR3 is TGTGCCAGCAGTTTAGGGAATACGCAGTATTTT. This encodes CASSLGNTQYF.

A few counts support this clonotype. The genes are TRBV29-1 and TRBJ2-7, with TRBD2 matching over 10 bases. This CDR3 comprises 13 residues. V shed 6 bases, J shed 2 bases, and the junction held 4 bases outside the gene matches. Germline-derived CDR1 and CDR2 are SQVTM and ANQGSEA. The CDR3 reads CSVKREGPYEQYF. In DNA form, the CDR3 reads TGCAGCGTCAAGCGGGAGGGTCCCTACGAGCAGTACTTC.

The chain is built from TRBV20-1 and TRBJ1-2; tentatively, D is TRBD1 (5 bases). This CDR3 comprises 11 residues. The germline gives CDR1 DFQATT, CDR2 SNEGSKA (reference sequence). V lost 3 bases and J 8 bases, leaving 10 bases between the germline ends. The CDR3 reads CSASIGAGYTF. In DNA, the CDR3 is TGCAGTGCTAGTATCGGGGCGGGCTACACCTTC.

The chain carries TRBV18 and TRBJ2-5; D not resolved. V lost 5 bases and J lost 3, with 10 bases in between. The germline V gene encodes CDR1 KGHSH and CDR2 LQKENI. The CDR3 has 13 residues. The DNA for the CDR3 is TGTGCCAGCTCAACCCGACCGGAAGAGACCCAGTACTTC. Amino acid sequence: CASSTRPEETQYF.

The chain has TRBV28 and TRBJ2-1; D tentatively reads TRBD1 or TRBD2 (6 bases each). Trimming removed 3 bases at V and 0 bases at J, with 27 bases between. Germline V gives CDR1 MDHEN, CDR2 SYDVKM. The CDR3 extends over 21 amino acids. The CDR3 reads CASSLGVGGLGPLISYNEQFF. The CDR3 bases are TGTGCCAGCAGTTTGGGCGTCGGGGGCTTAGGTCCCCTGATCTCCTACAATGAGCAGTTCTTC.

This chain links TRBV6-5 with TRBJ1-5; 8 nucleotides align to TRBD1. The germline V gene has CDR1 MNHEY and CDR2 SVGAGI. V lost 4 bases, J lost 3 bases, and 5 bases stayed unmatched. The CDR3 totals 15 residues. Written as DNA, the CDR3 is TGTGCCAGCAGTTCCGACAGGGGCCTCAATCAGCCCCAGCATTTT. This encodes CASSSDRGLNQPQHF.

J is TRBJ1-1 and V is TRBV5-1; no clear D. There are 14 residues in the CDR3. Germline CDR1 and CDR2: SGHRS and YFSETQ. V was cut by 4 bases and J by 1 base, with 11 bases left in between. CDR3 residues: CASSSASANTEAFF. CDR3 coding DNA: TGCGCCAGCAGCAGCGCATCAGCGAACACTGAAGCTTTCTTT.

This clonotype came up a few times. The chain recombines TRBV29-1 with TRBJ1-3; unclear D gene. The V end was cut by 3 bases, the J end by 3 bases, with 12 bases between. The CDR3 contains 14 residues. Per the germline V gene, CDR1 is SQVTM and CDR2 is ANQGSEA. The DNA of the CDR3 is TGCAGCGTTGATAGCCGGGATGATGGAAACACCATATATTTT. Its protein product is CSVDSRDDGNTIYF.

This chain joins TRBV20-1 and TRBJ2-5, with D possibly TRBD2 on 6 matching bases. From germline, CDR1 is DFQATT and CDR2 SNEGSKA (reference sequence). The CDR3 is 10 amino acids. This CDR3 is CVGGRETQYF. CDR3 nucleotides: TGCGTGGGAGGACGAGAGACCCAGTACTTC.

The chain joins TRBV29-1 to TRBJ2-1; 7 bases are shared with TRBD2. V was pared by 2 bases and J by 4 bases, with 14 bases of the junction left unmatched. The CDR3 length is 17 residues. Germline V gene lookup returns CDR1 SQVTM and CDR2 ANQGSEA. In nucleotides, the CDR3 is TGCAGCGTTGAACCTGGGGTAGCGGGTCCTGGATACAATGAGCAGTTCTTC. Residues: CSVEPGVAGPGYNEQFF.

This rearrangement joins TRBV29-1 to TRBJ1-5; weak D call: TRBD1 (5 bases). Trimming cost V 3 bases and J 3 bases, with 9 bases left between them. Per germline, CDR1 SQVTM and CDR2 ANQGSEA. This CDR3 comprises 13 residues. The CDR3 bases are TGCAGCGTTGATCAGGGTGACAATCAGCCCCAGCATTTT. This codes for CSVDQGDNQPQHF.

The chain joins TRBV20-1 to TRBJ2-7; TRBD2 is a possible D gene (6 bases). This CDR3 has 14 residues. V shed 0 bases and J shed 3 bases, with 12 bases lying between them. CDR1 and CDR2 (germline): DFQATT, SNEGSKA (reference sequence). The CDR3 protein is CSAREGISGYEQYF. The CDR3 DNA sequence: TGCAGTGCTAGAGAAGGGATTAGCGGCTACGAGCAGTACTTC.

Only a few counts were recorded for this clonotype. The chain has TRBV28 and TRBJ2-3; 11 positions agree with TRBD1. Germline V gives CDR1 MDHEN, CDR2 SYDVKM. CDR3 length: 15 amino acids. V dropped 4 bases and J dropped 7; count of bases not matched to a gene: 7. CDR3 nucleotide sequence: TGTGCCAGCAGTTCCCCGGGACAGGGGGAGTATACGCAGTATTTT. Its translation is CASSSPGQGEYTQYF.

The chain joins TRBV7-2 to TRBJ1-4, with D unresolved. CDR3 length equals 14 residues. With 5 bases removed from V and 10 bases from J, the gap between germline ends came to 17 bases. In germline, CDR1 is SGHTA, CDR2 FQGNSA. The CDR3 coding sequence is TGTGCCAGCAGCCCCTCCCTTGAGGTCGGAAAACTGTTTTTT. Protein product: CASSPSLEVGKLFF. The entire variable domain, with the rest obtained from reference TRBV7-2 and TRBJ1-4, is as follows: GAGVSQSPSNKVTEKGKDVELRCDPISGHTALYWYRQSLGQGLEFLIYFQGNSAPDKSGLPSDRFSAERTGGSVSTLTIQRTQQEDSAVYLCASSPSLEVGKLFFGSGTQLSVL.

The CDR3 DNA sequence: TGTGCCAGCAGCCCGGCTAGCGGGGGGGGGTACGAGCAGTACTTC. Residues: CASSPASGGGYEQYF. The chain carries TRBV9 and TRBJ2-5; TRBD2 matches at 12 bases. The J call may be faulty, since TRBJ2-7 better matches the DNA end. The CDR3 extends over 15 amino acids. The V gene's germline CDR1 is SGDLS and CDR2 YYNGEE.

In this sample, this clonotype turned up many times. This chain connects TRBV28 to TRBJ2-3; 11 bases match TRBD2. The CDR3 is 15 amino acids. After removal of 4 bases from V and 5 bases from J, the junction contained 5 bases not matched to a gene. From germline, CDR1 is MDHEN and CDR2 SYDVKM. The CDR3 DNA is TGTGCCAGCAGTTCTAGCGGGGGGCTTGGAGATACGCAGTATTTT. This codes for CASSSSGGLGDTQYF.

The rearrangement links TRBV6-2 or TRBV6-3 to TRBJ2-2, with a weak D call TRBD2 (6 bases). CDR3 length: 16 amino acids. CDR1 MNHEY and CDR2 SVGEGT come from the germline V gene. With 7 bases removed from V and 5 bases from J, the gap between germline ends came to 20 bases. This CDR3 is CASNRRGEAGTGELFF. DNA of the CDR3: TGTGCCAGCAATCGAAGAGGGGAGGCAGGGACCGGGGAGCTGTTTTTT.